A single sample is the source of the 28 T cell receptor beta chains below, sequenced in a study of blood T cell repertoires in COVID-19. Only in-frame clones appear in the TCRdb table, and some are missing; sequencing was by immunoSEQ multiplex PCR. The profile covers about 94,000 clones, with less than 85% appearing a single time and around 21% taken by the ten largest. The source material was peripheral blood. The receptors originated from a woman over 75 with acute or convalescent COVID-19.

The genes are TRBV7-2 and TRBJ2-1, with 9 bases matching TRBD1. The CDR3 sequence is 15 residues long. V shed 1 base, J shed 9 bases, and the junction held 7 bases outside the gene matches. The germline CDR1 and CDR2 sequences are SGHTA and FQGNSA. CDR3 residues: CASSLVRTGAGEQFF. DNA for the CDR3: TGTGCCAGCAGCTTAGTTCGGACAGGGGCGGGTGAGCAGTTCTTC.

The rearrangement joins TRBV7-3 to TRBJ1-3; the match to TRBD1 covers 8 bases. Germline-derived CDR1 and CDR2 are SGHTA and FQGTGA. The CDR3 consists of 15 residues. Unmatched junction bases numbered 1, after V lost 1 base and J lost 2 bases. CDR3 bases: TGTGCCAGCAGCTTAAAGGACAGGGCTGGAAACACCATATATTTT. Its protein is CASSLKDRAGNTIYF.

This clone was found a few times. The chain recombines TRBV3-1 (or the pseudogene TRBV3-2) with TRBJ1-2; D possibly corresponds to TRBD1 (6 bases). The CDR3 is 15 amino acids. V gave up 3 bases and J gave up 8 bases, with 19 bases separating them. Germline loops: CDR1 LGHDT, CDR2 YNNKEL (reference sequence). CDR3 in DNA: TGTGCCAGCAGCCACAACCGGGACACGGGATCCGGCTACACCTTC. As protein: CASSHNRDTGSGYTF.

This rearrangement joins TRBV4-2 to TRBJ2-2, with no clear D. Deletions cut 5 bases from V and 4 bases from J, with 8 bases between. Per germline, CDR1 LGHNA and CDR2 YNFKEQ. This CDR3 has 13 amino acids. The CDR3 loop is CASSGAITGELFF. The CDR3 DNA is TGTGCCAGCAGCGGAGCCATCACCGGGGAGCTGTTTTTT.

This clone appeared a few times. V and J are TRBV5-6 and TRBJ2-7; D may be TRBD1 (6 bases). The CDR3 is 16 amino acids. CDR1 and CDR2 (germline): SGHDT, YYEEEE. V shed 4 bases and J shed 1 base, with 18 bases lying between them. The CDR3 nucleotides read TGTGCCAGCAGCCCGTTAGCAGGGGCTCGGTCCTACGAGCAGTACTTC. It codes for CASSPLAGARSYEQYF.

The chain recombines TRBV5-1 with TRBJ2-2; D is possibly TRBD1 (6 bases). The V end was cut by 1 base, the J end by 7 bases, with 17 bases between. This CDR3 is built from 16 residues. Germline V gene sequence: CDR1 SGHRS, CDR2 YFSETQ. CDR3: CASSLLGQGTVGELFF. The DNA for the CDR3 is TGCGCCAGCAGCTTGTTGGGGCAGGGGACGGTCGGGGAGCTGTTTTTT.

The chain recombines TRBV10-2 with TRBJ2-3, with TRBD2 matching 12 bases. There are 16 residues in the CDR3. CDR1 and CDR2 from the germline V gene are WSHSY and SAAADI. V gave up 4 bases and J gave up 7 bases; unmatched junction bases: 9. CDR3 sequence reads: CASSVNLAGGQNTQYF. The CDR3 DNA reads TGCGCCAGCAGTGTAAACCTAGCGGGGGGGCAAAATACGCAGTATTTT.

The J gene is TRBJ2-6, the V gene TRBV7-2, with a tentative D call TRBD1 (5 bases). The V gene lost 5 bases and the J gene lost 1 base, with 12 bases spanning the gap. CDR1 SGHTA and CDR2 FQGNSA come from the germline V gene. CDR3 length: 16 residues. This chain's CDR3 is CASSASPGSGANVLTF. For the CDR3, the DNA is TGTGCCAGCAGCGCTTCTCCAGGGTCTGGGGCCAACGTCCTGACTTTC. Full variable domain (outside the CDR3, taken from reference TRBV7-2 and TRBJ2-6): GAGVSQSPSNKVTEKGKDVELRCDPISGHTALYWYRQSLGQGLEFLIYFQGNSAPDKSGLPSDRFSAERTGGSVSTLTIQRTQQEDSAVYLCASSASPGSGANVLTFGAGSRLTVL.

The V call is TRBV19, the J call TRBJ2-1; 11 bases align to TRBD2. The germline gives CDR1 LNHDA, CDR2 SQIVND (reference sequence). With 3 bases clipped from V and 10 bases from J, the junction kept 14 bases outside the gene matches. The CDR3 has 17 residues. CDR3 sequence: CASSMRAHIAGGLEQFF. The CDR3 region has the DNA TGTGCCAGTAGTATGCGGGCCCATATAGCGGGAGGGCTGGAGCAGTTCTTC. Full variable domain (rest looked up from reference TRBV19 and TRBJ2-1): DGGITQSPKYLFRKEGQNVTLSCEQNLNHDAMYWYRQDPGQGLRLIYYSQIVNDFQKGDIAEGYSVSREKKESFPLTVTSAQKNPTAFYLCASSMRAHIAGGLEQFFGPGTRLTVL.

In this sample, this clone turned up a few times. The V and J genes are TRBV11-1 and TRBJ1-1; D is perhaps TRBD1 (6 bases). Between the trimmed V and J ends, which lost 3 bases and 6 bases, there was a span of 17 bases. Germline V gene lookup returns CDR1 SGHAT and CDR2 FQDESV (reference sequence). This CDR3 spans 15 amino acids. The DNA of the CDR3 is TGTGCCAGCAGCTTCGGCGTAGGGGGGGCCGCTGAAGCTTTCTTT. Residues: CASSFGVGGAAEAFF.

The rearrangement links TRBV2 to TRBJ1-3; no reliable D call. The CDR3 runs 16 residues. Trimming removed 1 base from V and 0 bases from J, with 10 bases in between. Germline CDR1 SNHLY, CDR2 FYNNEI. The DNA of the CDR3 is TGTGCCAGCAGTGAAGAACAGATACACTCTGGAAACACCATATATTTT. It yields the protein CASSEEQIHSGNTIYF.

The chain recombines TRBV7-2 with TRBJ2-2; a weak D match, TRBD1 (5 bases). Trimming took 2 bases from V and 8 from J, leaving 6 bases between them. CDR1 SGHTA and CDR2 FQGNSA come from the germline V gene. This CDR3 region has 12 residues. The CDR3 loop reads CASSLNRGELFF. The CDR3 bases are TGTGCCAGCAGCTTAAACAGGGGGGAGCTGTTTTTT. The full variable domain, completed using reference TRBV7-2 and TRBJ2-2, is GAGVSQSPSNKVTEKGKDVELRCDPISGHTALYWYRQSLGQGLEFLIYFQGNSAPDKSGLPSDRFSAERTGGSVSTLTIQRTQQEDSAVYLCASSLNRGELFFGEGSRLTVL.

The chain combines TRBV5-1 with TRBJ1-5; 7 bases agree with TRBD1. The CDR3 length is 13 residues. Germline-derived CDR1 and CDR2 are SGHRS and YFSETQ. Unmatched junction bases numbered 5, after V lost 4 bases and J lost 7 bases. The CDR3 sequence is CASSDRVGQPQHF. In DNA, the CDR3 is TGCGCCAGCAGCGACAGGGTAGGGCAGCCCCAGCATTTT.

J is TRBJ1-2 and V is TRBV19, with TRBD1 matching 12 bases. The CDR3 sequence is 17 residues long. CDR1 is LNHDA and CDR2 is SQIVND in the germline V gene (reference sequence). Losses at the gene ends were 2 bases for V and 3 bases for J; bases not matched to a gene: 7. This chain's CDR3 is CASSITGTGGLDYGYTF. Here the CDR3 DNA reads TGTGCCAGTAGTATAACCGGGACAGGGGGCTTAGACTATGGCTACACCTTC. Combining the CDR3 with reference TRBV19 and TRBJ1-2 gives the whole variable domain DGGITQSPKYLFRKEGQNVTLSCEQNLNHDAMYWYRQDPGQGLRLIYYSQIVNDFQKGDIAEGYSVSREKKESFPLTVTSAQKNPTAFYLCASSITGTGGLDYGYTFGSGTRLTVV.

In DNA, the CDR3 is TGTGCCAGCAGCCTGGGGGGGCCCTCCTACGAGCAGTACTTC. As protein: CASSLGGPSYEQYF. The chain couples TRBV7-9 to TRBJ2-7; a possible D gene is TRBD2 (7 bases). CDR3 length: 14 amino acids. Germline CDR1 SEHNR, CDR2 FQNEAQ (reference sequence). Trimming pared 5 bases from V and 0 bases from J, leaving 11 bases between.

This sequence joins TRBV19 and TRBJ2-2; 8 bases are a match to TRBD1. Germline V gives CDR1 LNHDA, CDR2 SQIVND (reference sequence). The CDR3 consists of 16 residues. V dropped 3 bases and J dropped 6; count of bases not matched to a gene: 9. The CDR3 DNA reads TGTGCCAGTAGTATTTCGCGGACAGGGTCCTCCGGGGAGCTGTTTTTT. Translated: CASSISRTGSSGELFF. The whole variable domain, remainder taken from reference TRBV19 and TRBJ2-2, is DGGITQSPKYLFRKEGQNVTLSCEQNLNHDAMYWYRQDPGQGLRLIYYSQIVNDFQKGDIAEGYSVSREKKESFPLTVTSAQKNPTAFYLCASSISRTGSSGELFFGEGSRLTVL.

This rearrangement joins TRBV5-1 to TRBJ2-1; TRBD2 agrees at 12 bases. The V gene's germline CDR1 is SGHRS and CDR2 YFSETQ. After removal of 5 bases from V and 10 bases from J, the junction contained 10 bases not matched to a gene. The CDR3 has 15 amino acids. This CDR3 is CASSRLAGGPGEQFF. CDR3 DNA sequence: TGCGCCAGCAGTAGGCTAGCGGGGGGGCCGGGGGAGCAGTTCTTC.

The chain employs TRBV29-1 and TRBJ2-3, with 7 bases aligning to TRBD2. The CDR3 sequence is 15 residues long. V lost 7 bases, J lost 2 bases, and 12 bases stayed unmatched. Germline CDR1 SQVTM, CDR2 ANQGSEA. Written as DNA, the CDR3 is TGCAGCGATACTCGTCGGGACTACCACACAGATACGCAGTATTTT. Translated, it gives CSDTRRDYHTDTQYF.

This clone appeared once. The V call is TRBV10-3, the J call TRBJ2-3, with D unclear. CDR3 length: 12 residues. Trimming stripped 3 bases from V and 2 bases from J, with 3 bases between. Germline V CDR1 and CDR2: ENHRY, SYGVKD. Here the CDR3 reads CAISDLTDTQYF. The CDR3 coding sequence is TGTGCCATCAGTGACCTCACAGATACGCAGTATTTT.

The chain combines TRBV30 with TRBJ2-5; TRBD1 aligns across 9 bases. Germline V lookup: CDR1 GTSNPN, CDR2 SVGIG (reference sequence). The CDR3 spans 13 residues. Losses at the gene ends were 0 bases for V and 5 bases for J; bases not matched to a gene: 1. CDR3: CAWSVQGAETQYF. The CDR3 DNA sequence: TGTGCCTGGAGTGTACAGGGGGCCGAGACCCAGTACTTC.

The chain is built from TRBV2 and TRBJ2-2, with a weak D call TRBD1 (5 bases). There are 12 residues in the CDR3. Germline V lookup: CDR1 SNHLY, CDR2 FYNNEI. V gave up 6 bases and J gave up 5 bases, with 7 bases separating them. CDR3 residues: CASSKGTGELFF. CDR3 DNA sequence: TGTGCCAGCAGCAAGGGGACCGGGGAGCTGTTTTTT.

The rearrangement links TRBV29-1 to TRBJ2-1, with 9 bases matching TRBD2. This CDR3 spans 14 amino acids. CDR1 and CDR2 from the germline V gene are SQVTM and ANQGSEA. V shed 5 bases and J 5 bases; nucleotides not matched to a gene: 7. CDR3: CSVLSGRSHNEQFF. In nucleotides, the CDR3 is TGCAGCGTTCTTAGCGGGAGATCCCACAATGAGCAGTTCTTC.

This chain joins TRBV2 and TRBJ1-2; 9 positions match TRBD1. In germline, CDR1 is SNHLY, CDR2 FYNNEI. The V segment lost 10 bases and the J segment 4 bases; nucleotides outside the gene matches: 10. The CDR3 totals 14 residues. CDR3 in DNA: TGTGCCAACGAGCCTACAGGGGGCGGCTATGGCTACACCTTC. Its protein product is CANEPTGGGYGYTF.

V is TRBV11-3 and J is TRBJ2-1; perhaps TRBD2 as D (5 bases). Germline CDR1 SGHNT, CDR2 YENEEA. V dropped 2 bases and J dropped 7 bases, with 12 bases sitting between them. CDR3 length: 14 residues. In DNA, the CDR3 is TGTGCCAGCAGCTTATCGGCTAGCCGGAATGAGCAGTTCTTC. Translating gives CASSLSASRNEQFF.

In DNA form, the CDR3 reads TGTGCCAGCAGCCAAGTTGGCGGGGTTACCGGGGAGCTGTTTTTT. Translated, it gives CASSQVGGVTGELFF. The chain carries TRBV14 and TRBJ2-2; a possible D gene is TRBD2 (6 bases). CDR3 length equals 15 residues. The V end was cut by 1 base, the J end by 5 bases, with 11 bases between. Germline CDR1 SGHDN, CDR2 FVKESK.

V is TRBV5-1 and J is TRBJ1-1, with TRBD1 as a possible D gene (6 bases). The CDR3 covers 14 residues. Germline V gives CDR1 SGHRS, CDR2 YFSETQ. The ends were cut back, 4 bases at V and 1 base at J, with 11 bases in the middle. The CDR3 DNA follows: TGCGCCAGCAGCACCCAGACAGGGAACACTGAAGCTTTCTTT. Amino acids: CASSTQTGNTEAFF. The full variable domain, rest sourced from reference TRBV5-1 and TRBJ1-1, is KAGVTQTPRYLIKTRGQQVTLSCSPISGHRSVSWYQQTPGQGLQFLFEYFSETQRNKGNFPGRFSGRQFSNSRSEMNVSTLELGDSALYLCASSTQTGNTEAFFGQGTRLTVV.

The chain joins TRBV5-1 to TRBJ2-7, with TRBD1 matching 7 bases. The V and J ends lost 4 bases and 5 bases, in that order; junction bases with no gene match: 6. Germline lookup yields CDR1 SGHRS and CDR2 YFSETQ. The CDR3 spans 13 residues. CDR3 DNA: TGCGCCAGCAGCCGCGACAGGGCCCACGAGCAGTACTTC. This sequence encodes CASSRDRAHEQYF.

The chain recombines TRBV21-1 with TRBJ1-5. TRBV21-1 is classified as a pseudogene. This CDR3 spans 13 amino acids. This chain's CDR3 is CASRPPSDQPQHF. In nucleotides, the CDR3 is TGTGCCAGCCGCCCTCCAAGCGATCAGCCCCAGCATTTT.